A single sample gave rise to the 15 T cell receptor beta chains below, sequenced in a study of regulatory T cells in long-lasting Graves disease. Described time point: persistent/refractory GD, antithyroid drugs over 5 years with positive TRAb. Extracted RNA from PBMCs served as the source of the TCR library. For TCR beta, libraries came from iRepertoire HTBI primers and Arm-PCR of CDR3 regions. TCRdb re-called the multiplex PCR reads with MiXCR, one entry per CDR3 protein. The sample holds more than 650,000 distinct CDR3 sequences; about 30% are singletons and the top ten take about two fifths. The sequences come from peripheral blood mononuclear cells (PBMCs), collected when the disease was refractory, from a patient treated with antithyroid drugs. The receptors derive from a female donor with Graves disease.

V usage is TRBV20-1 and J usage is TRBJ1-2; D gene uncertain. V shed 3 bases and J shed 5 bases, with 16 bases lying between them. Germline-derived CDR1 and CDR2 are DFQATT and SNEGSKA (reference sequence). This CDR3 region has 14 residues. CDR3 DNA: TGCAGTGCTAGTTCGCTCCAAACTCGATATGGCTACACCTTC. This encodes CSASSLQTRYGYTF.

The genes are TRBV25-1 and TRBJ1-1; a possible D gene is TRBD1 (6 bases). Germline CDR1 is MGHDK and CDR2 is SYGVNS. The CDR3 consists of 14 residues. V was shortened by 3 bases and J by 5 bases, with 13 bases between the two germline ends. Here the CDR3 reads CASSERAGETEAFF. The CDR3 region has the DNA TGTGCCAGCAGTGAGAGGGCAGGGGAAACTGAAGCTTTCTTT.

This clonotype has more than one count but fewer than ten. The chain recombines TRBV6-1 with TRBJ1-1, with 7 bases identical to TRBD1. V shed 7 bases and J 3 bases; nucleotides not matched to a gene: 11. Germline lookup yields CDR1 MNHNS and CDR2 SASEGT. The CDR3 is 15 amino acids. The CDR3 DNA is TGTGCCAGCACTTGGCCAGGGGGATCCTACACTGAAGCTTTCTTT. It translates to CASTWPGGSYTEAFF.

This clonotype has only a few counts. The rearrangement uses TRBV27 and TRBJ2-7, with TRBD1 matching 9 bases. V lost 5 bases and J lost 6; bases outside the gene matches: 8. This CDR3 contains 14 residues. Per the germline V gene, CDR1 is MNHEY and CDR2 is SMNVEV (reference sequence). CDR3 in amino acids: CASSASGTGSEQYF. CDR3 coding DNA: TGTGCCAGCAGTGCCTCCGGGACAGGGAGCGAGCAGTACTTC.

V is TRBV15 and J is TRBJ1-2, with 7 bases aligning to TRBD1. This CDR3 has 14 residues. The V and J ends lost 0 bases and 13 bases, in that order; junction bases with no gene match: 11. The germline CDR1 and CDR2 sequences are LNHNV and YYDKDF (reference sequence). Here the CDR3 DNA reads TGTGCCACCAGCAGAGAAGGGGGCCTTGATAGAGGCACCTTC. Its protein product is CATSREGGLDRGTF.

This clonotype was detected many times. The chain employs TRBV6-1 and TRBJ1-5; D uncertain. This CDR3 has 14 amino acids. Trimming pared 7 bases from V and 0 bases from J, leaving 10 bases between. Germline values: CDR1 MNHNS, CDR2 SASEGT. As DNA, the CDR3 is TGTGCCAGCATAGACCCTCTTAGCAATCAGCCCCAGCATTTT. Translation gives CASIDPLSNQPQHF.

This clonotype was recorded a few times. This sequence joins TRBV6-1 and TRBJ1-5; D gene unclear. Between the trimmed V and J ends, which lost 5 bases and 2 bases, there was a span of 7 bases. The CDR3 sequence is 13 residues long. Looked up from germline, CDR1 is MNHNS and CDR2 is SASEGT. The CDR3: CASSKRRNQPQHF. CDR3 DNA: TGTGCCAGCAGTAAACGGCGCAATCAGCCCCAGCATTTT.

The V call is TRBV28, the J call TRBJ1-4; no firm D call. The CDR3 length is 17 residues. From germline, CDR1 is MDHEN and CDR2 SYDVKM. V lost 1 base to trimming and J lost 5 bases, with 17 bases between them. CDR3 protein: CASSLLDAWTSNEKLFF. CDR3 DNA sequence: TGTGCCAGCAGTTTATTGGACGCATGGACCTCCAATGAAAAACTGTTTTTT. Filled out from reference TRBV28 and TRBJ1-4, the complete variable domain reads DVKVTQSSRYLVKRTGEKVFLECVQDMDHENMFWYRQDPGLGLRLIYFSYDVKMKEKGDIPEGYSVSREKKERFSLILESASTNQTSMYLCASSLLDAWTSNEKLFFGSGTQLSVL.

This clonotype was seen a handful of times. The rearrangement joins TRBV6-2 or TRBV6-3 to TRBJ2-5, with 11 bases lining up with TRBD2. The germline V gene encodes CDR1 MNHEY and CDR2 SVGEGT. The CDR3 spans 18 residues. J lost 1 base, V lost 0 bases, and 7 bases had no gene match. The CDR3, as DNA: TGTGCCAGCAGTTACTCGCAGCTAGCGGGAGGAATCCAAGAGACCCAGTACTTC. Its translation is CASSYSQLAGGIQETQYF.

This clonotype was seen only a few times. The CDR3 region has the DNA TGTGCCAGCAGCTCCCAGGGGGCAGGCTGGCAAGAGACCCAGTACTTC. It translates to CASSSQGAGWQETQYF. The V and J genes are TRBV7-3 and TRBJ2-5; 8 positions agree with TRBD1. The V gene end was trimmed by 4 bases and the J gene end by 2 bases; junction bases not matched to a gene: 9. The CDR3 is made up of 16 amino acids. Germline V gene lookup returns CDR1 SGHTA and CDR2 FQGTGA.

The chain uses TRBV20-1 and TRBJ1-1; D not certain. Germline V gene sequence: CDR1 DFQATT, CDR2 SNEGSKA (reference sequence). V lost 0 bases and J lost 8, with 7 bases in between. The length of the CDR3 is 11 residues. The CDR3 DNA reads TGCAGTGCTAGAGACCAGGTAGAAGCTTTCTTT. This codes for CSARDQVEAFF.

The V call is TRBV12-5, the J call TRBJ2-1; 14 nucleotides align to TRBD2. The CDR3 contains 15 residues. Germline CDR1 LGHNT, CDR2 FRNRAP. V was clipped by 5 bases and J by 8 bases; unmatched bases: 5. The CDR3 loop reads CASGAGTSGSYEQFF. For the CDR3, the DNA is TGTGCTAGTGGTGCCGGGACTAGCGGGAGCTATGAGCAGTTCTTC. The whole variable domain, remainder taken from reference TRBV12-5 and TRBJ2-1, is DARVTQTPRHKVTEMGQEVTMRCQPILGHNTVFWYRQTMMQGLELLAYFRNRAPLDDSGMPKDRFSAEMPDATLATLKIQPSEPRDSAVYFCASGAGTSGSYEQFFGPGTRLTVL.

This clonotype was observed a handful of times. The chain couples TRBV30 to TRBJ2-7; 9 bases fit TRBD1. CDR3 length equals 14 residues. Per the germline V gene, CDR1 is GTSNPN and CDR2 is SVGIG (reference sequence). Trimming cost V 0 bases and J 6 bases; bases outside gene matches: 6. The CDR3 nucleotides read TGTGCCTGGAGTGTACTGGGACAGGGAGTCGAGCAGTACTTC. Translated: CAWSVLGQGVEQYF.

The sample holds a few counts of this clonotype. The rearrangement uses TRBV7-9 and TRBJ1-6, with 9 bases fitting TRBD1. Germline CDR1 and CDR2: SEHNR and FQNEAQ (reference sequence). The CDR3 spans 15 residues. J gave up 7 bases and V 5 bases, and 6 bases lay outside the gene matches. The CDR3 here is CASSPLGQGNSPLHF. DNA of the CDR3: TGTGCCAGCAGCCCCCTGGGACAGGGAAATTCACCCCTCCACTTT.

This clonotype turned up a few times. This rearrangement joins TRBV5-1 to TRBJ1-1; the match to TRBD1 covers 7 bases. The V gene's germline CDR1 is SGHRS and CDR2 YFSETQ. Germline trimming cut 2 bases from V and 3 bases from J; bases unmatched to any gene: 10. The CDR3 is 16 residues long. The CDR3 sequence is CASSLRQGSYHTEAFF. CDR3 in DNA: TGCGCCAGCAGCTTAAGACAGGGCAGCTACCACACTGAAGCTTTCTTT. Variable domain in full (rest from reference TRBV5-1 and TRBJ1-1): KAGVTQTPRYLIKTRGQQVTLSCSPISGHRSVSWYQQTPGQGLQFLFEYFSETQRNKGNFPGRFSGRQFSNSRSEMNVSTLELGDSALYLCASSLRQGSYHTEAFFGQGTRLTVV.